What follows are 17 T cell receptor beta chains derived from one specimen sequenced in a study of T cells in narcolepsy. Using immunoSEQ multiplex PCR, the repertoire was profiled, and TCRdb retains in-frame clones only, with some absent. The data show nearly 25,000 clones, roughly 64% seen once. Source material: memory (CD45RA-) CD4+ T cells from blood. All receptors come from a human donor in good health.

The chain recombines TRBV18 with TRBJ1-1; D is unclear. The germline V gene encodes CDR1 KGHSH and CDR2 LQKENI. The ends were cut back, 4 bases at V and 4 bases at J, with 13 bases in the middle. CDR3 length: 14 residues. Here the CDR3 reads CASSQSGLVTEAFF. The CDR3 DNA sequence: TGTGCCAGCTCACAGTCGGGGTTGGTCACTGAAGCTTTCTTT.

The chain joins TRBV28 to TRBJ2-3; 7 nucleotides line up with TRBD2. Germline values: CDR1 MDHEN, CDR2 SYDVKM. The length of the CDR3 is 15 residues. With 6 bases clipped from V and 4 bases from J, the junction kept 10 bases outside the gene matches. The CDR3 loop reads CASSGGGSRSDTQYF. The CDR3 nucleotides are TGTGCCAGCAGCGGCGGGGGTTCGAGATCAGATACGCAGTATTTT.

A few counts support this clone. The V gene is TRBV4-3, the J gene TRBJ1-5, with D possibly matching TRBD1 (5 bases). There are 15 residues in the CDR3. Trimming took 0 bases from V and 4 from J, leaving 10 bases between them. Germline CDR1 reads LGHNA; CDR2 reads YSLEER. The chain's CDR3 is CASSQEARGNQPQHF. In nucleotides, the CDR3 is TGCGCCAGCAGCCAAGAAGCCCGGGGGAATCAGCCCCAGCATTTT.

This clone has a handful of counts. The gene calls are TRBV4-1 and TRBJ2-3; D perhaps matches TRBD2 (5 bases). This CDR3 has 16 residues. Germline V gene sequence: CDR1 MGHRA, CDR2 YSYEKL. Trimming cost V 6 bases and J 3 bases, with 19 bases left between them. In DNA, the CDR3 is TGCGCCAGCAGTTCAACGGCTAGCTTAGAGACAGATACGCAGTATTTT. This codes for CASSSTASLETDTQYF.

The chain joins TRBV7-8 to TRBJ2-7, with D tentatively TRBD2 (5 bases). The germline CDR1 and CDR2 sequences are SGHVS and FQNEAQ. Trimming pared 4 bases from V and 5 bases from J, leaving 21 bases between. This CDR3 is built from 16 residues. This CDR3 reads CASSSGVERVSDEQYF. The CDR3 DNA reads TGTGCCAGCAGCTCCGGGGTGGAAAGGGTCTCTGACGAGCAGTACTTC.

The rearrangement uses TRBV2 and TRBJ2-2; D may be TRBD2 (7 bases). This CDR3 comprises 16 residues. Trimming shortened V by 4 bases and J by 3 bases, and 15 bases separated the two germline ends. CDR1 is SNHLY, CDR2 FYNNEI, per germline. For the CDR3, the DNA is TGTGCCAGCAGTGGGGGGGGCCTCAGGGACACCGGGGAGCTGTTTTTT. Encoded protein: CASSGGGLRDTGELFF.

This chain links TRBV9 with TRBJ2-5; TRBD1 is a possible D gene (6 bases). Trimming took 3 bases from V and 4 from J, leaving 13 bases between them. The CDR3 is made up of 14 amino acids. From germline, CDR1 is SGDLS and CDR2 YYNGEE. The CDR3 reads CASSANDRSETQYF. CDR3 bases: TGTGCCAGCAGCGCGAACGACAGGTCAGAGACCCAGTACTTC.

The rearrangement links TRBV5-1 to TRBJ2-1, with a tentative D call TRBD2 (5 bases). This CDR3 comprises 13 residues. V shed 1 base and J shed 10 bases, with 12 bases lying between them. The germline gives CDR1 SGHRS, CDR2 YFSETQ. In DNA, the CDR3 is TGCGCCAGCAGCTTGAGCGGCCTAAGGGAGCAGTTCTTC. Its protein is CASSLSGLREQFF.

The CDR3 spells CASSLQRPGQGHQFF. CDR3 sequence (DNA): TGTGCCAGCAGCCTACAACGTCCGGGACAGGGCCATCAGTTTTTT. This chain uses TRBV7-8 with TRBJ1-4, with 9 bases that match TRBD1. Germline V gives CDR1 SGHVS, CDR2 FQNEAQ. This CDR3 contains 15 residues. Trimming at V came to 5 bases and at J to 16 bases, leaving 17 bases not matched to a gene.

J is TRBJ2-5 and V is TRBV7-9; D gene ambiguous. This CDR3 spans 13 amino acids. Trimming stripped 7 bases from V and 5 bases from J, with 14 bases between. Germline values: CDR1 SEHNR, CDR2 FQNEAQ (reference sequence). The CDR3 spells CASNRASGETQYF. Written as DNA, the CDR3 is TGTGCCAGCAATAGAGCGAGTGGTGAGACCCAGTACTTC.

With respect to this clone: The identical CDR3 is also encoded by other nucleotide sequences in the sample. The V call is TRBV7-9, the J call TRBJ2-7; D is unclear. The CDR3 covers 13 residues. V was pared by 5 bases and J by 0 bases, with 8 bases between. Germline loops: CDR1 SEHNR, CDR2 FQNEAQ (reference sequence). The chain's CDR3 is CASSPLHSYEQYF. The DNA of the CDR3 is TGTGCCAGCAGCCCTCTCCACTCCTACGAGCAGTACTTC.

This clone showed up just a few times. The rearrangement joins TRBV4-2 to TRBJ2-7; 10 bases align to TRBD2. The CDR3 consists of 15 residues. V lost 5 bases to trimming and J lost 0 bases; unmatched junction nucleotides: 4. Germline CDR1 and CDR2: LGHNA and YNFKEQ. CDR3 region: CASSRPSGSSYEQYF. For the CDR3, the DNA is TGTGCCAGCAGCAGGCCTAGCGGGAGCTCCTACGAGCAGTACTTC.

V and J are TRBV6-6 and TRBJ2-1; D is possibly TRBD1 or TRBD2 (5 bases each). Germline V gene lookup returns CDR1 MNHNY and CDR2 SVGAGI (reference sequence). Trimming stripped 6 bases from V and 3 bases from J, with 9 bases between. The CDR3 contains 13 residues. Here the CDR3 reads CASRMGDYNEQFF. DNA for the CDR3: TGTGCCAGCAGGATGGGGGACTACAATGAGCAGTTCTTC.

V and J are TRBV28 and TRBJ1-5; 8 bases line up with TRBD1. Unmatched junction bases numbered 10, after V lost 5 bases and J lost 4 bases. The CDR3 contains 16 residues. Germline-derived CDR1 and CDR2 are MDHEN and SYDVKM. The CDR3 sequence is CASSRQQGAGNQPQHF. In DNA, the CDR3 is TGTGCCAGCAGTCGTCAGCAGGGGGCTGGGAATCAGCCCCAGCATTTT. The full variable domain, in which reference TRBV28 and TRBJ1-5 provide the parts outside the CDR3, is DVKVTQSSRYLVKRTGEKVFLECVQDMDHENMFWYRQDPGLGLRLIYFSYDVKMKEKGDIPEGYSVSREKKERFSLILESASTNQTSMYLCASSRQQGAGNQPQHFGDGTRLSIL.

This rearrangement joins TRBV19 to TRBJ1-5; TRBD1 aligns across 9 bases. J lost 4 bases, V lost 5 bases, and 6 bases had no gene match. Germline-derived CDR1 and CDR2 are LNHDA and SQIVND (reference sequence). The CDR3 extends over 15 amino acids. CDR3 sequence: CASSSGQGYNQPQHF. In nucleotides, the CDR3 is TGTGCCAGTAGTTCGGGACAGGGATATAATCAGCCCCAGCATTTT. Variable domain in full (rest from reference TRBV19 and TRBJ1-5): DGGITQSPKYLFRKEGQNVTLSCEQNLNHDAMYWYRQDPGQGLRLIYYSQIVNDFQKGDIAEGYSVSREKKESFPLTVTSAQKNPTAFYLCASSSGQGYNQPQHFGDGTRLSIL.

Only a few counts were recorded for this clone. The V gene is TRBV7-8, the J gene TRBJ1-2; D is undetermined. V shed 4 bases and J shed 2 bases, with 11 bases lying between them. This CDR3 has 14 residues. CDR1 SGHVS and CDR2 FQNEAQ come from the germline V gene. CDR3 amino acids: CASSSGLSNYGYTF. In DNA, the CDR3 is TGTGCCAGCAGCTCCGGCCTGTCCAACTATGGCTACACCTTC.

The J gene is TRBJ2-5, the V gene TRBV7-8; 10 nucleotides line up with TRBD2. CDR1 is SGHVS, CDR2 FQNEAQ, per germline. The V gene end was trimmed by 5 bases and the J gene end by 5 bases; junction bases not matched to a gene: 2. This CDR3 region has 13 residues. The CDR3 DNA is TGTGCCAGCAGCCCGACTAGCGGGGAGACCCAGTACTTC. Its translation: CASSPTSGETQYF.